These T cell receptor beta chains were read from a single sample in a study of radiation and T cells in renal cell carcinoma. Measured with immunoSEQ multiplex PCR; TCRdb has only the in-frame clones, and not every one. The sample carries around 81,000 clones, roughly 80% recorded once. This material consisted of blood, taken from a patient whose treatment included radiotherapy and nephrectomy. The receptor set was obtained from a man aged 50-60 years with renal cell carcinoma. Both conserved end residues are part of each CDR3. A D gene is named only where the DNA matches it firmly. Not every row has a clone size; where given, it reads once, few, many or a size class.

j_gene	abundance	v_gene	d_gene	CDR3nt	CDR3aa
TRBJ2-3	.	TRBV5-4	TRBD1	TGTGCCAGCAGCTTTAGGGGGCTCACAGATACGCAGTATTTT	CASSFRGLTDTQYF
TRBJ2-5	.	TRBV29-1	.	TGCAGCGTTGAGCCCGAGGGGGGCTTTCGGGAGACCCAGTACTTC	CSVEPEGGFRETQYF
TRBJ2-7	once	TRBV2	.	TGTGCCACCGACAGCGCGGTTATCTCCTACGAGCAGTACTTC	CATDSAVISYEQYF
TRBJ1-2	.	TRBV30	.	TGTGCCTGGAGTGTAACTGGGGTGGATGGCTACACCTTC	CAWSVTGVDGYTF
TRBJ1-1	.	TRBV19	TRBD1	TGTGCCAGTAGTGTCGTACAGGGGGCTAGGAACACTGAAGCTTTCTTT	CASSVVQGARNTEAFF
TRBJ1-1	.	TRBV7-6	.	TGTGCCAGCAGCCCAACACAGGTACCGGACACTGAAGCTTTCTTT	CASSPTQVPDTEAFF
TRBJ2-7	.	TRBV29-1	.	TGCAGCGTTGCGACCACCTACGAGCAGTACTTC	CSVATTYEQYF
TRBJ2-2	.	TRBV6-5	TRBD1	TGTGCCAGCGGACAGGGAGGTACCGGGGAGCTGTTTTTT	CASGQGGTGELFF
TRBJ1-5	.	TRBV5-6	.	TGTGCCAGCAGCTTGGGGCTGGGAAGCAATCAGCCCCAGCATTTT	CASSLGLGSNQPQHF
TRBJ1-4	.	TRBV4-1	.	TGCGCCAGCAGCCAAGAGTGGCAGCCTGATAATGAAAAACTGTTTTTT	CASSQEWQPDNEKLFF
TRBJ1-1	.	TRBV29-1	TRBD1	TGCAGCGCTACAGGGGGCTGGGGGATGAACACTGAAGCTTTCTTT	CSATGGWGMNTEAFF
TRBJ2-5	.	TRBV7-7	.	TGTGCTAGCAGCTTAGGTTACGCGGGGCATGAGACCCAGTACTTC	CASSLGYAGHETQYF
TRBJ2-5	.	TRBV7-9	.	TGTGCCAGCAGCTTTTACACCCCCCAAGAGACCCAGTACTTC	CASSFYTPQETQYF
TRBJ2-3	.	TRBV5-1	.	TGCGCCAGCAGCTTGGGGAGCAGGGCTGGCACAGATACGCAGTATTTT	CASSLGSRAGTDTQYF
TRBJ2-1	.	TRBV6-6	TRBD2	TGTGCCAGCAGTCCAACTAGCGGGAATTACAATGAGCAGTTCTTC	CASSPTSGNYNEQFF
TRBJ1-5	.	TRBV19	.	TGTGCCAGTAGTATCGGGAGTCAGCCCCAGCATTTT	CASSIGSQPQHF
TRBJ2-5	few	TRBV5-6	.	TGTGCCAGCAGCTTGACCGGGACTCTGGGAGAGACCCAGTACTTC	CASSLTGTLGETQYF
TRBJ1-1	.	TRBV28	.	TGTGCCAGCAGTTTAATGTTGGCTGAAGCTTTCTTT	CASSLMLAEAFF
TRBJ2-5	.	TRBV29-1	.	TGCAGCGTTGATCGGGAGACCCAGTACTTC	CSVDRETQYF
TRBJ2-7	.	TRBV7-6	TRBD2	TGTGCCAGCAGCTTAGAATATAGAAGCGGGGGCCTATCGGGGGAGCAGTACTTC	CASSLEYRSGGLSGEQYF
TRBJ2-1	.	TRBV7-2	.	TGTGCCAGCAGCTCAACTAAAACCGGACGCTTTGTGTTCTTC	CASSSTKTGRFVFF
TRBJ1-2	.	TRBV19	.	TGTGCCAGTAGACAAATAGCGGACAGTGCGGAGGCCTATGGCTACACCTTC	CASRQIADSAEAYGYTF
TRBJ2-2	.	TRBV7-3	.	TGTGCCAGCAGCCCGACGGGGAACACCGGGGAGCTGTTTTTT	CASSPTGNTGELFF
TRBJ2-5	once	TRBV5-1	.	TGCGCCAGCAGCTTGAGTGGGTTTGAGACCCAGTACTTC	CASSLSGFETQYF
TRBJ1-2	.	TRBV9	.	TGTGCCAGCAGCGTACAGGGAGCCGGGTATGGCTACACCTTC	CASSVQGAGYGYTF
TRBJ2-1	.	TRBV5-8	TRBD2	TGTGCCAGCAGCTGGGCCGGGACTAGCGGGGATGAGCAGTTCTTC	CASSWAGTSGDEQFF
TRBJ1-4	.	TRBV2	.	TGTGCCAGCAGGGATAAGGAGAATGAAAAACTGTTTTTT	CASRDKENEKLFF
TRBJ1-2	.	TRBV11-2	.	TGTGCCAGCAGCTTAGCCATTGCCGGCTACACCTTC	CASSLAIAGYTF
TRBJ1-2	once	TRBV29-1	TRBD1	TGCAGCGTTGGGACAGGGTATGGCTACACCTTC	CSVGTGYGYTF
TRBJ1-6	.	TRBV12-5	.	TGTGCTAGTGGTTTGGTACTTCGACGGACCAATTCACCCCTCCACTTT	CASGLVLRRTNSPLHF
TRBJ2-7	.	TRBV6-1	TRBD1	TGTGCCAGCAGTGCGGGGACAGGGAGCTACGAGCAGTACTTC	CASSAGTGSYEQYF
TRBJ1-4	many	TRBV7-2	TRBD1	TGTGCCAGCAGCGGCCAAGGGGGCATATCTGAAAAACTGTTTTTT	CASSGQGGISEKLFF
TRBJ2-7	.	TRBV29-1	.	TGCAGCGTTGGAGTCGTCGGTGACAGGCTCTACGAGCAGTACTTC	CSVGVVGDRLYEQYF
TRBJ1-6	.	TRBV4-3	.	TGCGCCAGCAGCCAAGAACAGGGTTACCAGGATTATAATTCACCCCTCCACTTT	CASSQEQGYQDYNSPLHF
TRBJ2-4	.	TRBV7-9	TRBD1	TGTGCCAGCAGCACGGGACAGCTGCTAGCCAAAAACATTCAGTACTTC	CASSTGQLLAKNIQYF
TRBJ2-7	.	TRBV18	.	TGTGCCAGCTCACCACTACCAGGAAGGAAGGAATACGAGCAGTACTTC	CASSPLPGRKEYEQYF
TRBJ2-5	.	TRBV5-1	TRBD2	TGCGCCAGCTATTATGGACTAGCGGGGGGAGGAGAGACCCAGTACTTC	CASYYGLAGGGETQYF
TRBJ1-1	.	TRBV19	.	TGTGCCAGTAGTAACCAGGGGTTCACTGAAGCTTTCTTT	CASSNQGFTEAFF
TRBJ2-7	.	TRBV2	TRBD1	TGTGCCAGCGGACAGGGTATCCACGAGCAGTACTTC	CASGQGIHEQYF
TRBJ1-5	.	TRBV2	.	TGTGCCAGCCGTGAAACCGACAATCAGCCCCAGCATTTT	CASRETDNQPQHF
TRBJ2-3	.	TRBV6-5	.	TGTGCCAGCAGCCTGGACTCGGGCACAGATACGCAGTATTTT	CASSLDSGTDTQYF
TRBJ1-2	.	TRBV7-9	.	TGTGCCAGCAGCTTAGTTACAGGGAACTATGGCTACACCTTC	CASSLVTGNYGYTF
TRBJ2-5	.	TRBV27	.	TGTGCCAGCAGTACCCGTTTTGGGGAAGAGACCCAGTACTTC	CASSTRFGEETQYF
TRBJ2-7	.	TRBV28	.	TGTGCCAGCAGTTTATGGACAGGTCCGGTTCGTCGTCGGGAGCAGTACTTC	CASSLWTGPVRRREQYF
TRBJ2-3	few	TRBV6-1	.	TGTGCCGGGGCCAGACAGGTTGGCACAGATACGCAGTATTTT	CAGARQVGTDTQYF
TRBJ1-6	.	TRBV2	.	TGTGCCAGCAGTGAAGGTTCGGCAGGGTGGAATTCACCCCTCCACTTT	CASSEGSAGWNSPLHF
TRBJ2-1	.	TRBV19	TRBD2	TGTGCCAGTAGTCCGACCGGGACTATTAACAATGAGCAGTTCTTC	CASSPTGTINNEQFF
TRBJ2-5	few	TRBV5-1	.	TGCGCCAGCAGCCCTGCCGGGTTTGGGGAGACCCAGTACTTC	CASSPAGFGETQYF
TRBJ2-6	once	TRBV5-4	.	TGTGCCAGCAGCTTATCTGGGGCCAACGTCCTGACTTTC	CASSLSGANVLTF
TRBJ2-3	.	TRBV4-1	.	TGCGCCAGCAGCCAAGGTGTCATGTACACAGATACGCAGTATTTT	CASSQGVMYTDTQYF
TRBJ1-6	.	TRBV6-1	TRBD1	TGTGCCAGCAGTCGACAGGGTATGGGTTCACCCCTCCACTTT	CASSRQGMGSPLHF
TRBJ1-5	.	TRBV28	TRBD1	TGTGCCAGCACCTCCTCACAGGGGATAAATCAGCCCCAGCATTTT	CASTSSQGINQPQHF
TRBJ1-1	.	TRBV7-3	.	TGTGCCAGCAGCGCCGGCCCCGGCGGGAACACTGAAGCTTTCTTT	CASSAGPGGNTEAFF
TRBJ2-3	.	TRBV29-1	.	TGCAGCTCAGGAGGGACCAACACAGATACGCAGTATTTT	CSSGGTNTDTQYF
TRBJ2-3	.	TRBV4-1	TRBD1	TGCGCCAGCACGCCCGGGACAGGGACGGGGGATACGCAGTATTTT	CASTPGTGTGDTQYF